This paragraph covers one T cell receptor beta chain sequence. This sample stems from a study of STAT5B mutations in CD4+ large granular lymphocyte leukemia. This CDR3 region has 17 residues. V shed 3 bases, J shed 8 bases, and the junction held 11 bases outside the gene matches. Germline CDR1 and CDR2: MNHNS and SASEGT. Libraries were prepared by immunoSEQ multiplex PCR; TCRdb keeps only in-frame clonotypes and omits some of them. The sample has 20,000 to 25,000 clones; about 81% are singletons. The rearrangement joins TRBV6-1 to TRBJ2-3, with 13 bases aligning to TRBD2. The sample comprised CD4+ T cells from blood buffy coats. This TCR was sampled from a human donor in good health. CDR3 sequence reads: CASSDLLLAGGPVTQYF. In DNA, the CDR3 is TGTGCCAGCAGTGACCTACTACTAGCGGGGGGGCCAGTTACGCAGTATTTT.